Described below is a single T cell receptor beta chain sequence and its context. What it binds is unknown. This entry is derived from a study of vaccination effects on CD4 cells after COVID-19. Per germline, CDR1 MDHEN and CDR2 SYDVKM. CDR3 length equals 14 residues. Deletions cut 3 bases from V and 0 bases from J, with 9 bases between. Repertoires were generated with immunoSEQ multiplex PCR, while TCRdb's copy carries only in-frame clones and drops some. The repertoire holds tens of thousands of clones, with around 68% as singletons. Sequencing in the ViraFEST assay came after antigen-specific CD4+ T cells had been expanded with viral peptide pools, which were used to stimulate PBMC. Following 10 days of culture, CD4+ T cells were isolated. Vaccinated participants had no history of SARS-CoV-2 infection and tested negative for nucleocapsid antibodies. The culture medium for 1.5 million to 2 million PBMC per well included approximately 10 IU/ml IL-2 and 8.5 to 10 ug/ml peptides.

This TCR was sampled from a human donor who received a COVID-19 vaccine. The sequencing used CD4+ T cells from PBMCs cultured with SARS-CoV-2 spike peptides, collected before COVID-19 vaccination. The chain is built from TRBV28 and TRBJ2-7, with D perhaps being TRBD1 or TRBD2 (5 bases each). Written as DNA, the CDR3 is TGTGCCAGCAGTTTGGGACGGGGCTCCTACGAGCAGTACTTC. This sequence encodes CASSLGRGSYEQYF.